This T cell receptor beta chain is drawn from a study of cytomegalovirus exposure and HLA in healthy donors. The donors were in the roughly 110-subject validation cohort; that cohort was separate from the approximately 700-subject first cohort. V gave up 3 bases and J gave up 3 bases, with 30 bases separating them. The CDR3 has 20 amino acids. Per the germline V gene, CDR1 is MRHNA and CDR2 is SNTAGT. Clones were read by immunoSEQ multiplex PCR, and TCRdb kept only the in-frame ones, dropping some. The table lists roughly 60,000 clones, around 92% of them singletons, with 1.3% in the top ten. To note about this clone: Its antigen is still unknown.

Regarding the study as a whole: Clusters of TCRs from the first cohort tended to co-occur in the 130 or so validation repertoires (as a later analysis found). Cytomegalovirus association was listed for about 160 TCR beta chains. It was confirmed in vitro that a few of the CMV-associated chains were specific for CMV antigens.

Sequences were obtained from PBMCs. This sequence joins TRBV6-4 and TRBJ2-7; weak D call: TRBD2 (7 bases). This TCR derives from a woman between 18 and 30 years old in good health and CMV-seronegative. The CDR3 coding sequence is TGTGCCAGCAGTGAAATGAAGGGGGGGGGCGATTATCGTTCCGGCTACGAGCAGTACTTC. Protein: CASSEMKGGGDYRSGYEQYF.